This T cell receptor beta chain was identified in a study of blood T cells in healthy people across ages. Study-wide findings and caveats: Changes in expanded clonotypes were possibly confounded, as the CMV status of donors was unknown.

The people who gave samples were healthy Caucasians from Russia, aged roughly 6 to 100. As concerns this clonotype: Its specificity is unknown.

Through a sample-barcoded 5' primer and a J-beta primer mix, a second PCR was run for roughly 7 to 12 cycles. A template-switch adaptor that had 12 random nucleotides put a tag on each cDNA molecule. At least 3 million CDR3-containing paired-end reads were obtained per sample. A single record per CDR3 protein comes from TCRdb applying MiXCR to the 5' RACE reads. The sample shows hundreds of thousands of distinct CDR3 sequences, about 30% of them seen only once. This CDR3 has 13 amino acids. CDR1 and CDR2 (germline): MGHDK, SYGVNS. The ends were cut back, 2 bases at V and 2 bases at J, with 6 bases in the middle.

This sequence originates from a woman older than 75 in good health. The specimen was blood. The rearrangement uses TRBV25-1 and TRBJ2-5; D is ambiguous. In DNA, the CDR3 is TGTGCCAGCAGTGAAAGATGGCAAGAGACCCAGTACTTC. Encoded protein: CASSERWQETQYF.